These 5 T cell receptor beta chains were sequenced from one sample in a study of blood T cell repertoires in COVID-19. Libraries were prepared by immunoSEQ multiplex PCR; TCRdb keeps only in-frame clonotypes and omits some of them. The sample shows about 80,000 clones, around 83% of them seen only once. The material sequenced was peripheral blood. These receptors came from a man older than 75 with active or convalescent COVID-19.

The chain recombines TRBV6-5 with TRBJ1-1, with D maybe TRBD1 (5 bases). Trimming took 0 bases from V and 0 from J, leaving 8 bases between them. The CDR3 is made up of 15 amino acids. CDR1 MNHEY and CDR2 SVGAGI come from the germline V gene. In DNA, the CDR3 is TGTGCCAGCAGTTACTCGAAGACAGTGAACACTGAAGCTTTCTTT. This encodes CASSYSKTVNTEAFF.

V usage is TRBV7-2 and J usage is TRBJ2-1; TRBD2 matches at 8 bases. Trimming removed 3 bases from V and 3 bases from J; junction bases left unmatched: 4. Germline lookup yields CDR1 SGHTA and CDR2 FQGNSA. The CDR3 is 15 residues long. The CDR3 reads CASSFDLAGYNEQFF. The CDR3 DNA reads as TGTGCCAGCAGCTTCGATCTAGCGGGCTACAATGAGCAGTTCTTC.

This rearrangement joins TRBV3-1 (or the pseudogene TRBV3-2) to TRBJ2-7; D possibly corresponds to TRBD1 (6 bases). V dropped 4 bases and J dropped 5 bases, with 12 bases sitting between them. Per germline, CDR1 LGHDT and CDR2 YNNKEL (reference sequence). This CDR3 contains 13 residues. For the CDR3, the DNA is TGTGCCAGCAGCCTTCTTACAGGGAACGAGCAGTACTTC. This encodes CASSLLTGNEQYF.

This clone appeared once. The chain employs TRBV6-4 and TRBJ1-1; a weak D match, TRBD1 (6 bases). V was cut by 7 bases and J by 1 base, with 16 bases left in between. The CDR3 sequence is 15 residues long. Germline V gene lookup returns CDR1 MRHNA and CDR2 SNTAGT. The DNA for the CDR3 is TGTGCCAGCACCCCAGAGGGGGGGAAGAACACTGAAGCTTTCTTT. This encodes CASTPEGGKNTEAFF.

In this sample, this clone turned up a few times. Here the CDR3 DNA reads TGTGCCAGCAGCGCAGGGCAGAGATTCTACGAGCAGTACTTC. This sequence encodes CASSAGQRFYEQYF. The gene calls are TRBV7-6 and TRBJ2-7; maybe TRBD1 (5 bases). The germline V gene has CDR1 SGHVS and CDR2 FNYEAQ. The CDR3 runs 14 residues. V was clipped by 5 bases and J by 3 bases, with 14 bases between them.